The 30 T cell receptor beta chains below come from one sample, sequenced in a study of cytomegalovirus exposure and HLA in healthy donors. The PCR contained 60 Vbeta and 13 Jbeta primers. The assay was immunoSEQ multiplex PCR, and TCRdb's table has in-frame clones only and misses some. The data contain tens of thousands of clones, 70% to 85% of them seen just once; the ten biggest clones take up more than 9%. Sequenced input: PBMCs. These receptor sequences come from a woman under 30 in good health and CMV-seropositive.

This chain uses TRBV6-4 with TRBJ1-5; 7 nucleotides agree with TRBD1. The CDR3 runs to 13 residues. V was clipped by 6 bases and J by 3 bases; unmatched bases: 2. From germline, CDR1 is MRHNA and CDR2 SNTAGT. The CDR3 loop is CASSRGSNQPQHF. The CDR3 DNA reads as TGTGCCAGCAGCAGGGGGTCCAATCAGCCCCAGCATTTT.

The V call is TRBV12-5, the J call TRBJ2-1; 9 nucleotides align to TRBD1. V lost 4 bases and J lost 7; bases outside the gene matches: 11. Germline CDR1 LGHNT, CDR2 FRNRAP. The CDR3 contains 16 residues. DNA of the CDR3: TGTGCTAGTGGTTCTCAAACAGGGGGCGCAAAAAATGAGCAGTTCTTC. It specifies CASGSQTGGAKNEQFF.

The gene calls are TRBV7-9 and TRBJ2-3; D gene unclear. V was pared by 1 base and J by 9 bases, with 11 bases between. Germline V gene sequence: CDR1 SEHNR, CDR2 FQNEAQ (reference sequence). This CDR3 comprises 13 residues. The CDR3 sequence: CASSLDPSSTQYF. The CDR3 DNA reads as TGTGCCAGCAGCTTAGACCCTAGTTCGACGCAGTATTTT.

CDR3 sequence reads: CASSPRGGGTYNEQFF. In DNA form, the CDR3 reads TGTGCCAGCAGCCCTCGGGGAGGGGGAACCTACAATGAGCAGTTCTTC. This sequence joins TRBV7-3 and TRBJ2-1; maybe TRBD2 (7 bases). V was trimmed by 5 bases and J by 2 bases, leaving 16 bases between them. This CDR3 spans 16 amino acids. Germline V lookup: CDR1 SGHTA, CDR2 FQGTGA.

The V and J genes are TRBV13 and TRBJ2-7; no clear D gene. Trimming removed 2 bases from V and 2 bases from J, with 7 bases in between. CDR1 is PRHDT, CDR2 FYEKMQ, per germline (reference sequence). CDR3 length equals 13 residues. The CDR3 DNA reads as TGTGCCAGCAGCTTACCCAACACCTACGAGCAGTACTTC. It encodes CASSLPNTYEQYF.

This clone was recorded a few times. The chain carries TRBV4-2 and TRBJ2-5, with D perhaps matching TRBD2 (6 bases). V shed 3 bases and J shed 0 bases, with 11 bases lying between them. Germline values: CDR1 LGHNA, CDR2 YNFKEQ. CDR3 length equals 15 residues. The CDR3 loop reads CASSQARGDQETQYF. In DNA, the CDR3 is TGTGCCAGCAGCCAGGCTCGCGGGGACCAAGAGACCCAGTACTTC.

The chain has TRBV19 and TRBJ1-1; unclear D gene. The germline gives CDR1 LNHDA, CDR2 SQIVND (reference sequence). Between the trimmed V and J ends, which lost 6 bases and 8 bases, there was a span of 16 bases. The CDR3 consists of 13 residues. In DNA form, the CDR3 reads TGTGCCAGTAGCAGGCAGGTAGGTCGAGAAGCTTTCTTT. Translated: CASSRQVGREAFF.

This chain connects TRBV6-4 to TRBJ2-1; D gene uncertain. The CDR3 length is 13 residues. V dropped 4 bases and J dropped 0 bases, with 4 bases sitting between them. Germline CDR1 is MRHNA and CDR2 is SNTAGT. This CDR3 reads CASSASSYNEQFF. The CDR3 DNA is TGTGCCAGCAGTGCGAGCTCCTACAATGAGCAGTTCTTC.

The J gene is TRBJ2-1, the V gene TRBV19; D not certain. V lost 4 bases and J 0 bases, leaving 7 bases between the germline ends. Per the germline V gene, CDR1 is LNHDA and CDR2 is SQIVND (reference sequence). The CDR3 contains 14 residues. CDR3 protein: CASSRASSYNEQFF. CDR3 DNA: TGTGCCAGTAGTAGGGCGAGCTCCTACAATGAGCAGTTCTTC.

V and J are TRBV10-2 and TRBJ2-5, with 11 bases matching TRBD2. The J call may be in error: the DNA end matches TRBJ2-7 better. Per the germline V gene, CDR1 is WSHSY and CDR2 is SAAADI. This CDR3 spans 13 amino acids. The CDR3: CATQPSGGYEQYF. The CDR3 DNA reads TGCGCCACCCAGCCTAGCGGGGGGTACGAGCAGTACTTC.

The chain has TRBV9 and TRBJ1-5; D might be TRBD1 (5 bases). CDR3 length: 17 residues. Between the trimmed V and J ends, which lost 4 bases and 0 bases, there was a span of 17 bases. Germline CDR1 reads SGDLS; CDR2 reads YYNGEE. The DNA for the CDR3 is TGTGCCAGCAGCCGCGGGAGGGGACTAAATAGCAATCAGCCCCAGCATTTT. Protein: CASSRGRGLNSNQPQHF.

The J gene is TRBJ2-3, the V gene TRBV9, with D possibly TRBD2 on 6 matching bases. The CDR3 length is 14 residues. Between the trimmed V and J ends, which lost 0 bases and 2 bases, there was a span of 7 bases. The V gene's germline CDR1 is SGDLS and CDR2 YYNGEE. CDR3: CASSVEGLTDTQYF. The CDR3 DNA reads TGTGCCAGCAGCGTAGAGGGACTCACAGATACGCAGTATTTT.

The chain carries TRBV2 and TRBJ2-3, with D unclear. This CDR3 is built from 13 residues. The V gene's germline CDR1 is SNHLY and CDR2 FYNNEI. V was cut by 2 bases and J by 1 base, with 4 bases left in between. The CDR3 nucleotides read TGTGCCAGCAGTGAACTACGCACAGATACGCAGTATTTT. Translating gives CASSELRTDTQYF.

The genes are TRBV6-5 and TRBJ2-1, with 10 positions matching TRBD2. CDR1 is MNHEY, CDR2 SVGAGI, per germline. The CDR3 is made up of 15 amino acids. V dropped 7 bases and J dropped 2; count of bases not matched to a gene: 5. The chain's CDR3 is CASKSGRATYNEQFF. The CDR3 DNA follows: TGTGCCAGCAAGAGCGGGAGGGCCACCTACAATGAGCAGTTCTTC.

The chain combines TRBV7-2 with TRBJ2-1; 9 nucleotides match TRBD2. The CDR3 is 14 amino acids. The germline V gene has CDR1 SGHTA and CDR2 FQGNSA. J gave up 10 bases and V 0 bases, and 4 bases lay outside the gene matches. DNA for the CDR3: TGTGCCAGCAGCTTAGCTCGCGGGAGGGAGGAGCAGTTCTTC. Translating it yields CASSLARGREEQFF. The full variable domain, in which reference TRBV7-2 and TRBJ2-1 provide the parts outside the CDR3, is GAGVSQSPSNKVTEKGKDVELRCDPISGHTALYWYRQSLGQGLEFLIYFQGNSAPDKSGLPSDRFSAERTGGSVSTLTIQRTQQEDSAVYLCASSLARGREEQFFGPGTRLTVL.

This clone was seen a handful of times. The chain links TRBV25-1 to TRBJ2-7, with 11 bases identical to TRBD1. CDR3 size: 17 residues. Trimming at V came to 4 bases and at J to 3 bases, leaving 11 bases not matched to a gene. Germline V gene sequence: CDR1 MGHDK, CDR2 SYGVNS. CDR3 nucleotide sequence: TGTGCCAGCAGTGCCCTCCCCCGGGGACAGGGGGTCTACGAGCAGTACTTC. Amino acids: CASSALPRGQGVYEQYF.

V is TRBV7-2 and J is TRBJ2-1, with TRBD1 matching 7 bases. After removal of 5 bases from V and 0 bases from J, the junction contained 7 bases not matched to a gene. The germline V gene encodes CDR1 SGHTA and CDR2 FQGNSA. This CDR3 contains 16 residues. This CDR3 reads CASSPKTGNSYNEQFF. Here the CDR3 DNA reads TGTGCCAGCAGCCCGAAGACAGGGAACTCCTACAATGAGCAGTTCTTC.

V is TRBV6-1 and J is TRBJ2-7; TRBD1 agrees at 9 bases. V lost 4 bases to trimming and J lost 6 bases; unmatched junction nucleotides: 10. The germline V gene encodes CDR1 MNHNS and CDR2 SASEGT. This CDR3 spans 15 amino acids. CDR3 amino acids: CASSVTGTGSLEQYF. The CDR3 DNA is TGTGCCAGCAGTGTGACCGGGACAGGGTCCCTCGAGCAGTACTTC.

Notes on this clone: The same CDR3 arises from other DNA sequences in this sample as well. V and J are TRBV6-1 and TRBJ2-5; 11 bases agree with TRBD2. J gave up 1 base and V 2 bases, and 0 bases lay outside the gene matches. The germline gives CDR1 MNHNS, CDR2 SASEGT. The CDR3 is made up of 15 amino acids. The CDR3 bases are TGTGCCAGCAGTGAACTAGCGGGGGGCCAAGAGACCCAGTACTTC. It specifies CASSELAGGQETQYF.

The chain uses TRBV18 and TRBJ2-2, with TRBD1 identical over 10 bases. CDR1 KGHSH and CDR2 LQKENI come from the germline V gene. V lost 6 bases to trimming and J lost 3 bases; unmatched junction nucleotides: 10. CDR3 size: 17 residues. Here the CDR3 reads CASSQHRDRGDTGELFF. As DNA, the CDR3 is TGTGCCAGCTCCCAACACCGGGACAGGGGCGACACCGGGGAGCTGTTTTTT.

The CDR3 DNA is TGTGCCAGCAGCTTAGAGTCCCAGTCACGCACTGAAGCTTTCTTT. Protein product: CASSLESQSRTEAFF. The genes are TRBV11-2 and TRBJ1-1; D call uncertain. The CDR3 is 15 residues long. Germline V gene lookup returns CDR1 SGHAT and CDR2 FQNNGV. V lost 0 bases to trimming and J lost 4 bases, with 12 bases between them.

The chain recombines TRBV7-9 with TRBJ2-2; 7 nucleotides match TRBD1. Germline V lookup: CDR1 SEHNR, CDR2 FQNEAQ (reference sequence). V lost 7 bases and J lost 9; bases outside the gene matches: 23. The CDR3 runs 18 residues. This CDR3 reads CASTRADVGQSIYWELFF. CDR3 coding DNA: TGTGCCAGCACCAGAGCGGATGTGGGACAGTCCATTTATTGGGAGCTGTTTTTT. The variable domain in full, completed from reference TRBV7-9 and TRBJ2-2, reads DTGVSQNPRHKITKRGQNVTFRCDPISEHNRLYWYRQTLGQGPEFLTYFQNEAQLEKSRLLSDRFSAERPKGSFSTLEIQRTEQGDSAMYLCASTRADVGQSIYWELFFGEGSRLTVL.

The chain links TRBV7-6 to TRBJ2-5; TRBD2 is a possible D gene (6 bases). The CDR3 contains 15 residues. Germline V lookup: CDR1 SGHVS, CDR2 FNYEAQ. The V end was cut by 3 bases, the J end by 4 bases, with 15 bases between. The CDR3 sequence is CASSFTGERRETQYF. CDR3 in DNA: TGTGCCAGCAGCTTTACGGGGGAAAGGCGAGAGACCCAGTACTTC.

J is TRBJ2-5 and V is TRBV5-3; 9 bases align to TRBD2. TRBV5-3 carries the ORF label, with uncertain function. Losses at the gene ends were 0 bases for V and 1 base for J; bases not matched to a gene: 4. The CDR3 length is 16 residues. The CDR3 here is CARSLVAGGVQETQYF. DNA for the CDR3: TGTGCCAGAAGCTTGGTGGCGGGAGGGGTCCAAGAGACCCAGTACTTC.

The chain employs TRBV18 and TRBJ2-7; the match to TRBD2 covers 7 bases. Germline CDR1 is KGHSH and CDR2 is LQKENI. V shed 6 bases, J shed 6 bases, and the junction held 14 bases outside the gene matches. The CDR3 runs 15 residues. The CDR3 reads CASSDLSHGGGEQYF. The CDR3 DNA is TGTGCCAGCTCGGATCTATCGCACGGCGGGGGCGAGCAGTACTTC. The whole variable domain, remainder taken from reference TRBV18 and TRBJ2-7, is NAGVMQNPRHLVRRRGQEARLRCSPMKGHSHVYWYRQLPEEGLKFMVYLQKENIIDESGMPKERFSAEFPKEGPSILRIQQVVRGDSAAYFCASSDLSHGGGEQYFGPGTRLTVT.

This rearrangement joins TRBV19 to TRBJ1-2, with 7 bases that match TRBD1. The CDR3 contains 16 residues. Per germline, CDR1 LNHDA and CDR2 SQIVND (reference sequence). Trimming took 8 bases from V and 1 from J; bases not matched to a gene: 13. The CDR3, as DNA: TGTGCCAGTGGTTCCGGGACAGCCTCTTTTAACTATGGCTACACCTTC. It translates to CASGSGTASFNYGYTF.

As for this clone: An end of the junction does not agree with germline; a read error may underlie this. This rearrangement joins TRBV7-9 to TRBJ1-3; 8 bases agree with TRBD1. Germline V gene data show CDR1 as SEHNR and CDR2 as FQNEAQ (reference sequence). CDR3 length equals 16 residues. CDR3 loop: CSSSSRDRFSGNTIYF. CDR3 nucleotide sequence: TGTTCCAGCAGCTCCCGGGACAGGTTCTCTGGAAACACCATATATTTT.

The chain combines TRBV11-2 with TRBJ1-2; no clear D. The CDR3 is 15 amino acids. Germline assignment: CDR1 SGHAT and CDR2 FQNNGV. Trimming took 4 bases from V and 0 from J, leaving 12 bases between them. CDR3 nucleotide sequence: TGTGCCAGCAGCTCGAGACGGCTAGCTAACTATGGCTACACCTTC. Amino acids: CASSSRRLANYGYTF.

The J gene is TRBJ1-4, the V gene TRBV30; 7 bases align to TRBD1. The CDR3 is 15 residues long. Trimming at V came to 3 bases and at J to 3 bases, leaving 7 bases not matched to a gene. Germline CDR1 and CDR2: GTSNPN and SVGIG (reference sequence). CDR3 in DNA: TGTGCCTGGAGGAGGGTGGACAGGTCTAATGAAAAACTGTTTTTT. This gives the protein CAWRRVDRSNEKLFF.

The V and J genes are TRBV6-5 and TRBJ2-7; the match to TRBD1 covers 7 bases. The CDR3 sequence is 14 residues long. Germline V CDR1 and CDR2: MNHEY, SVGAGI. The trim removed 5 bases at V and 4 bases at J, leaving 8 bases unmatched. The CDR3 bases are TGTGCCAGCAGTGCAGGGGGTGGACCGTACGAGCAGTACTTC. It yields the protein CASSAGGGPYEQYF.